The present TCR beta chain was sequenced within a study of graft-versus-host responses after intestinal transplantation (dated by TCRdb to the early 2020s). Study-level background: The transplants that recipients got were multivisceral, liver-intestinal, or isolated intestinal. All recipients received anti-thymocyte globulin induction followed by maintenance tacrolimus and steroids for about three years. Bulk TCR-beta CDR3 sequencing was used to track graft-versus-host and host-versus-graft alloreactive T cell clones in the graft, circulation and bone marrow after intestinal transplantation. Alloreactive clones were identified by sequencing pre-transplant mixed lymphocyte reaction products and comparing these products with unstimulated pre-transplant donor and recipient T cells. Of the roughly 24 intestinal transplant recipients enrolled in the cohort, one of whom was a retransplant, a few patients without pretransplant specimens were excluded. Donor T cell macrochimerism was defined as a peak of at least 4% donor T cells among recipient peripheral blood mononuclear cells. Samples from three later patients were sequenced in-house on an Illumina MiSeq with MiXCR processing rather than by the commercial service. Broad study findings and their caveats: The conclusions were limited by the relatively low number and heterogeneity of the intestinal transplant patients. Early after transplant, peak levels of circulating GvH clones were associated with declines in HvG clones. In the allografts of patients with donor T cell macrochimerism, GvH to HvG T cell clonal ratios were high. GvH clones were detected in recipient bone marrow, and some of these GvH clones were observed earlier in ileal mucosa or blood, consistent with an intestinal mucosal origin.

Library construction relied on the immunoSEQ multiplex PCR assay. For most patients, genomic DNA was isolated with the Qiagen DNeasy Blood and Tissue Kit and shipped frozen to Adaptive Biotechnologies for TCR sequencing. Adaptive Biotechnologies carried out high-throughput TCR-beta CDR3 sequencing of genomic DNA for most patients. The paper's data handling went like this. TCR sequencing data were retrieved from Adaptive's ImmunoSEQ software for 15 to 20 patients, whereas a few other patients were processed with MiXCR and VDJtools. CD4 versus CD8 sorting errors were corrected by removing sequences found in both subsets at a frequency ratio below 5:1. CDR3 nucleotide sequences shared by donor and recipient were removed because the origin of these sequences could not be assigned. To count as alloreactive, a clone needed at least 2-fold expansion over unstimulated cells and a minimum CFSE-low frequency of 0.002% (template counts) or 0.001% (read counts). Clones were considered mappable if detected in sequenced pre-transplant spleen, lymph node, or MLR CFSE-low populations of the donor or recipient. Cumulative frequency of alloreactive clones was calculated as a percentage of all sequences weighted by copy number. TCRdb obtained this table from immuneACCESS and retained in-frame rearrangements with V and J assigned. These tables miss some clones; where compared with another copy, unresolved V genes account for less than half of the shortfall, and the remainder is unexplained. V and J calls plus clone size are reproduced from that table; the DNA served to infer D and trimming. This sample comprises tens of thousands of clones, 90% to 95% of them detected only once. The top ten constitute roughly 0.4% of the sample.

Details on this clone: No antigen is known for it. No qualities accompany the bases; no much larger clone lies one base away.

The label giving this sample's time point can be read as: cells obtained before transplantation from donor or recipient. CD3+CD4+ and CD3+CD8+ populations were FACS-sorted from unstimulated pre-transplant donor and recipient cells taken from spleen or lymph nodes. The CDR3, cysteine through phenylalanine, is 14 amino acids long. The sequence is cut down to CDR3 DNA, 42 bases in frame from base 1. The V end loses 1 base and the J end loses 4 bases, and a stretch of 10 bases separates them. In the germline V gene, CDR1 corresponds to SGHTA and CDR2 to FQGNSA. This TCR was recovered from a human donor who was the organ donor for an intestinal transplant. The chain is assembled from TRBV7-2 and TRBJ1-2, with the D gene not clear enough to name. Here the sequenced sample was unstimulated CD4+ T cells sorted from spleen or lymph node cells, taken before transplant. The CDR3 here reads CASSLVGRLYGYTF. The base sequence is TGTGCCAGCAGCTTAGTAGGTCGGCTCTATGGCTACACCTTC.